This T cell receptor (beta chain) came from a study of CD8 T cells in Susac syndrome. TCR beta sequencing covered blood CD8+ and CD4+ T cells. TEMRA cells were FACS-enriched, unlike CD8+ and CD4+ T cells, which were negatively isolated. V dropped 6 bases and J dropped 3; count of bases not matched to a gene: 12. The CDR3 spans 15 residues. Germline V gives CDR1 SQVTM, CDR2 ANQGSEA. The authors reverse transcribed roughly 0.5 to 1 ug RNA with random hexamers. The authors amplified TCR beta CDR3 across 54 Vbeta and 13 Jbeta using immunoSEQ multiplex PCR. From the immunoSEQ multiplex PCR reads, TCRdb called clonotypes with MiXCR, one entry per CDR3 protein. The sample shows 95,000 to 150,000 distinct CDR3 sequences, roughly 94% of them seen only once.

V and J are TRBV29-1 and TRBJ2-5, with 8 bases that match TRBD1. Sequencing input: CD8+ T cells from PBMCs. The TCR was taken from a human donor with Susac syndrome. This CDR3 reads CSVESDREREETQYF. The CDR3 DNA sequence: TGCAGCGTCGAATCGGACAGGGAGCGGGAAGAGACCCAGTACTTC.